Each of the 6 T cell receptor beta chains below was sequenced from the same sample in a study of blood T cell repertoires in COVID-19. Clones were sequenced by immunoSEQ multiplex PCR, and TCRdb holds only the in-frame ones, with some missing. The table lists some 380,000 clones, around 90% of them singletons. Sequencing was done on a sample of peripheral blood. Receptors were obtained from a man aged 18 to 30 with active or convalescent COVID-19.

This clone was detected a few times. The rearrangement joins TRBV10-3 to TRBJ2-4; D gene uncertain. With 2 bases removed from V and 6 bases from J, the gap between germline ends came to 8 bases. Germline assignment: CDR1 ENHRY and CDR2 SYGVKD. The CDR3 sequence is 13 residues long. The CDR3 region has the DNA TGTGCCATCAGTGAGGGGCAGTTAAACATTCAGTACTTC. Protein sequence: CAISEGQLNIQYF.

CDR3 sequence: CASSLSGLPSSGNTIYF. CDR3 DNA: TGCGCCAGCAGCTTGTCTGGACTCCCGAGCTCTGGAAACACCATATATTTT. V gene TRBV5-1 combines with J gene TRBJ1-3; D is unresolved. The length of the CDR3 is 17 residues. Germline CDR1 and CDR2: SGHRS and YFSETQ. The V end lost 1 base, the J end lost 0 bases, and 14 bases lay between the germline ends.

The V call is TRBV28, the J call TRBJ1-2; D perhaps matches TRBD1 (6 bases). The CDR3 has 13 amino acids. Trimming stripped 8 bases from V and 7 bases from J, with 17 bases between. The germline V gene encodes CDR1 MDHEN and CDR2 SYDVKM. The CDR3 here is CASGDRQALGYTF. For the CDR3, the DNA is TGTGCCAGCGGGGATCGACAGGCCCTTGGCTACACCTTC.

This sequence joins TRBV6-1 and TRBJ1-5, with TRBD1 identical over 9 bases. The CDR3 is 18 residues long. Germline CDR1 is MNHNS and CDR2 is SASEGT. The ends lost 4 bases at V and 2 bases at J; junction bases unmatched: 12. CDR3 residues: CASSGGQGRPVGNQPQHF. The CDR3 bases are TGTGCCAGCAGTGGGGGACAGGGACGTCCAGTTGGCAATCAGCCCCAGCATTTT.

This clone was seen once. This chain uses TRBV28 with TRBJ1-2; possible D gene TRBD1, 5 bases. V was trimmed by 10 bases and J by 4 bases, leaving 16 bases between them. CDR1 and CDR2 (germline): MDHEN, SYDVKM. The CDR3 loop spans 13 amino acids. The chain's CDR3 is CATLETAIYGYTF. The CDR3 DNA sequence: TGTGCCACTCTAGAGACAGCTATCTATGGCTACACCTTC.

This clone appeared a few times. This chain connects TRBV3-1 (or the pseudogene TRBV3-2) to TRBJ1-2; D perhaps matches TRBD1 (5 bases). Trimming took 0 bases from V and 7 from J, leaving 12 bases between them. Germline CDR1 reads LGHDT; CDR2 reads YNNKEL (reference sequence). CDR3 length equals 14 residues. The CDR3 is CASSQEGQSRGYTF. CDR3 nucleotides: TGTGCCAGCAGCCAAGAGGGGCAGTCCCGTGGCTACACCTTC.